Following are 12 T cell receptor beta chains from one sample sequenced in a study of beta chain features in type 1 diabetes. Study results and caveats: Within each of all four CD4+ subsets, Type 1 diabetes patients had TCRB CDR3s that were moderately but significantly shorter.

No cognate antigen is known for these TCRs. Isolated RNA was reverse transcribed in full, so expressed TCRB transcripts were sequenced. Sequencing used immunoSEQ multiplex PCR; TCRdb keeps in-frame clones, though not all of them. The sample records about 45,000 clones, 66% being singletons. Sequenced material: Tregs from blood. The source of these receptors is a woman aged 18-29 years with type 1 diabetes.

The chain is built from TRBV5-4 and TRBJ2-7, with TRBD1 matching over 12 bases. This CDR3 is built from 15 residues. Trimming removed 4 bases from V and 6 bases from J; junction bases left unmatched: 8. CDR1 and CDR2 from the germline V gene are SGHNT and YYREEE (reference sequence). CDR3 region: CASSRGQGARGEQYF. The CDR3 DNA reads TGTGCCAGCAGCAGGGGACAGGGGGCGAGGGGCGAGCAGTACTTC.

This chain links TRBV19 with TRBJ2-4; no reliable D call. This CDR3 region has 12 residues. CDR1 and CDR2 (germline): LNHDA, SQIVND (reference sequence). Between the trimmed V and J ends, which lost 3 bases and 6 bases, there was a span of 6 bases. The DNA for the CDR3 is TGTGCCAGTAGTATTTCCAGAAACATTCAGTACTTC. Translated: CASSISRNIQYF.

J is TRBJ1-5 and V is TRBV9; possibly TRBD1 for D (5 bases). The CDR3 extends over 15 amino acids. From germline, CDR1 is SGDLS and CDR2 YYNGEE. V was clipped by 0 bases and J by 9 bases, with 16 bases between them. The DNA for the CDR3 is TGTGCCAGCAGCGTAGGTCCGACAGCCTCGGGGCCCCAGCATTTT. Protein: CASSVGPTASGPQHF.

The chain couples TRBV10-1 to TRBJ2-1; D is perhaps TRBD2 (6 bases). Trimming shortened V by 4 bases and J by 3 bases, and 10 bases separated the two germline ends. The CDR3 sequence is 14 residues long. CDR1 and CDR2 (germline): WNHNN, SYGVQD (reference sequence). CDR3 loop: CASSGGTRYNEQFF. CDR3 bases: TGCGCCAGCAGTGGGGGGACTCGCTACAATGAGCAGTTCTTC.

J is TRBJ2-1 and V is TRBV7-3; D is unresolved. The germline gives CDR1 SGHTA, CDR2 FQGTGA. The CDR3 runs 16 residues. V gave up 2 bases and J gave up 0 bases, with 11 bases separating them. This CDR3 is CASSLQAGSSYNEQFF. The CDR3 DNA reads TGTGCCAGCAGCTTACAGGCAGGCAGCTCCTACAATGAGCAGTTCTTC.

The chain couples TRBV7-6 to TRBJ2-7; 11 positions agree with TRBD1. CDR3 length: 13 residues. The V segment lost 8 bases and the J segment 6 bases; nucleotides outside the gene matches: 6. The germline V gene encodes CDR1 SGHVS and CDR2 FNYEAQ. CDR3 loop: CASQRTGGGEQYF. The CDR3 nucleotides are TGTGCCAGCCAAAGGACAGGGGGCGGCGAGCAGTACTTC.

J is TRBJ1-1 and V is TRBV7-9; a weak D match, TRBD1 (6 bases). Germline V gene lookup returns CDR1 SEHNR and CDR2 FQNEAQ (reference sequence). Deletions cut 5 bases from V and 5 bases from J, with 15 bases between. CDR3 length: 14 amino acids. The CDR3 DNA reads TGTGCCAGCAGCCCACTTAACAGGGTTACTGAAGCTTTCTTT. Translating gives CASSPLNRVTEAFF.

The V and J genes are TRBV10-3 and TRBJ2-7; 12 bases align to TRBD2. This CDR3 comprises 15 residues. Germline V lookup: CDR1 ENHRY, CDR2 SYGVKD. V trimming: 4 bases; J trimming: 3 bases; junction bases outside the gene matches: 4. CDR3 DNA: TGTGCCATCAGTGGTCTAGCGGGAGGGGTCTACGAGCAGTACTTC. Amino acid sequence: CAISGLAGGVYEQYF.

V usage is TRBV5-1 and J usage is TRBJ1-1; D gene ambiguous. Germline values: CDR1 SGHRS, CDR2 YFSETQ. Trimming removed 5 bases at V and 0 bases at J, with 5 bases between. CDR3 size: 12 residues. The CDR3 coding sequence is TGCGCCAGCAGGGGCTTGAACACTGAAGCTTTCTTT. It specifies CASRGLNTEAFF.

The rearrangement links TRBV11-1 to TRBJ2-2; 9 bases are a match to TRBD2. Germline loops: CDR1 SGHAT, CDR2 FQDESV (reference sequence). The CDR3 extends over 16 amino acids. The J segment lost 4 bases and the V segment lost 5 bases, leaving 8 bases of the junction unmatched. CDR3 protein: CASSQGTSRTTGELFF. The CDR3 bases are TGTGCCAGCAGCCAAGGGACTAGCCGAACCACCGGGGAGCTGTTTTTT.

V usage is TRBV7-9 and J usage is TRBJ2-1; possible D gene TRBD2, 7 bases. Germline assignment: CDR1 SEHNR and CDR2 FQNEAQ (reference sequence). Trimming cost V 5 bases and J 2 bases, with 16 bases left between them. The CDR3 consists of 16 residues. CDR3 sequence: CASSIKGGGTYNEQFF. CDR3 DNA sequence: TGTGCCAGCAGCATAAAGGGGGGGGGAACCTACAATGAGCAGTTCTTC.

V and J are TRBV7-2 and TRBJ1-2; D possibly corresponds to TRBD1 (6 bases). The V end was cut by 5 bases, the J end by 4 bases, with 17 bases between. Germline loops: CDR1 SGHTA, CDR2 FQGNSA. This CDR3 is built from 15 residues. CDR3 coding DNA: TGTGCCAGCAGCCCTCAGAGGACAGCACCCTATGGCTACACCTTC. Protein: CASSPQRTAPYGYTF. The full variable domain, in which reference TRBV7-2 and TRBJ1-2 provide the parts outside the CDR3, is GAGVSQSPSNKVTEKGKDVELRCDPISGHTALYWYRQSLGQGLEFLIYFQGNSAPDKSGLPSDRFSAERTGGSVSTLTIQRTQQEDSAVYLCASSPQRTAPYGYTFGSGTRLTVV.